What follows is one T cell receptor (beta chain) and its context. Data came from immunoSEQ multiplex PCR; TCRdb stores just in-frame clones and leaves some out. Among 100,000 or so clones listed, approximately 81% were seen once. These data belong to a study of blood T cell repertoires in COVID-19. V gave up 3 bases and J gave up 9 bases, with 9 bases separating them. There are 13 residues in the CDR3. The V gene's germline CDR1 is MNHEY and CDR2 SMNVEV (reference sequence). This TCR was recovered from a man aged 60-69 years with acute or convalescent COVID-19. The material sequenced was peripheral blood. The V and J genes are TRBV27 and TRBJ1-6; possible D gene TRBD1, 6 bases. In DNA, the CDR3 is TGTGCCAGCAGTTTTGACAGGCCTTCACCCCTCCACTTT. Its translation is CASSFDRPSPLHF.